A single sample is the source of the 27 T cell receptor beta chains below, sequenced in a study of cytomegalovirus exposure and HLA in healthy donors. TCRdb's copy holds only in-frame clones and misses some; the assay was immunoSEQ multiplex PCR. Here the sample spans roughly 43,000 clones, about 90% being singletons. The sequencing input was PBMCs. Receptors originate from a man younger than 35 in good health and CMV-seronegative.

This chain uses TRBV12-2 with TRBJ2-3; the table gives TRBD1 as D, unverified against the DNA. TRBV12-2 is deemed a pseudogene. This CDR3 has 14 residues. The CDR3 DNA follows: TGTGCAAGTCGCTCCGGACACTCCACAGATACGCAGTATTTT. Protein product: CASRSGHSTDTQYF.

The chain carries TRBV15 and TRBJ2-1; a possible D gene is TRBD1 (6 bases). Germline-derived CDR1 and CDR2 are LNHNV and YYDKDF (reference sequence). V was shortened by 2 bases and J by 6 bases, with 8 bases between the two germline ends. The CDR3 is 13 amino acids. CDR3 residues: CATSRNRVNEQFF. The CDR3, as DNA: TGTGCCACCAGCAGAAACAGGGTCAATGAGCAGTTCTTC. Drawing the rest from reference TRBV15 and TRBJ2-1, the complete variable domain is DAMVIQNPRYQVTQFGKPVTLSCSQTLNHNVMYWYQQKSSQAPKLLFHYYDKDFNNEADTPDNFQSRRPNTSFCFLDIRSPGLGDTAMYLCATSRNRVNEQFFGPGTRLTVL.

The chain carries TRBV7-3 and TRBJ2-3; maybe TRBD2 (5 bases). CDR1 is SGHTA, CDR2 FQGTGA, per germline. The CDR3 length is 14 residues. V was clipped by 3 bases and J by 2 bases, with 9 bases between them. CDR3 nucleotide sequence: TGTGCCAGCAGCTTTGGAGCGGCCACAGATACGCAGTATTTT. Residues: CASSFGAATDTQYF.

J is TRBJ2-2 and V is TRBV7-2, with D possibly matching TRBD2 (6 bases). The CDR3 totals 14 residues. CDR1 and CDR2 (germline): SGHTA, FQGNSA. V lost 6 bases and J 0 bases, leaving 8 bases between the germline ends. The CDR3, as DNA: TGTGCCAGCAGTCGACTAGCGAACACCGGGGAGCTGTTTTTT. Translation gives CASSRLANTGELFF.

The CDR3 region is CASKLAGVGTGELFF. As DNA, the CDR3 is TGTGCCAGCAAACTAGCGGGAGTGGGGACCGGGGAGCTGTTTTTT. This sequence joins TRBV2 and TRBJ2-2, with 11 bases aligning to TRBD2. This CDR3 has 15 residues. Germline V CDR1 and CDR2: SNHLY, FYNNEI. V dropped 7 bases and J dropped 5; count of bases not matched to a gene: 6.

The chain has TRBV7-8 and TRBJ1-5; D gene unclear. CDR1 and CDR2 (germline): SGHVS, FQNEAQ. The CDR3 contains 14 residues. Trimming took off 3 bases at V and 2 bases at J, with 8 bases between the two ends. The chain's CDR3 is CASSFQARNQPQHF. The CDR3 nucleotides are TGTGCCAGCAGCTTTCAGGCGCGCAATCAGCCCCAGCATTTT. The full variable domain, rest sourced from reference TRBV7-8 and TRBJ1-5, is GAGVSQSPRYKVAKRGQDVALRCDPISGHVSLFWYQQALGQGPEFLTYFQNEAQLDKSGLPSDRFFAERPEGSVSTLKIQRTQQEDSAVYLCASSFQARNQPQHFGDGTRLSIL.

V usage is TRBV27 and J usage is TRBJ2-3, with no clear D. Between the trimmed V and J ends, which lost 9 bases and 1 base, there was a span of 14 bases. This CDR3 spans 14 amino acids. Germline V gene lookup returns CDR1 MNHEY and CDR2 SMNVEV (reference sequence). The CDR3 sequence is CARRETHCTDTQYF. DNA of the CDR3: TGTGCCAGGCGAGAAACCCATTGCACAGATACGCAGTATTTT.

This chain connects TRBV18 to TRBJ1-1; D perhaps matches TRBD1 (5 bases). This CDR3 has 16 amino acids. Trimming shortened V by 6 bases and J by 2 bases, and 19 bases separated the two germline ends. Per germline, CDR1 KGHSH and CDR2 LQKENI. Here the CDR3 DNA reads TGTGCCAGCTCGCCCCCAGGGAAAGGGGCCAACACTGAAGCTTTCTTT. Translated: CASSPPGKGANTEAFF.

J is TRBJ2-1 and V is TRBV19, with TRBD1 as a possible D gene (6 bases). V was clipped by 5 bases and J by 0 bases, with 11 bases between them. Germline-derived CDR1 and CDR2 are LNHDA and SQIVND (reference sequence). The CDR3 contains 15 residues. CDR3: CASSRQANSYNEQFF. The CDR3 DNA is TGTGCCAGTAGTCGACAGGCGAACTCCTACAATGAGCAGTTCTTC.

The chain's CDR3 is CASSLGQGEYGYTF. The CDR3 DNA is TGTGCCAGCAGCTTAGGGCAGGGGGAATATGGCTACACCTTC. This chain joins TRBV7-3 and TRBJ1-2, with TRBD1 matching 7 bases. The CDR3 totals 14 residues. CDR1 is SGHTA and CDR2 is FQGTGA in the germline V gene. Trimming took 2 bases from V and 5 from J; bases not matched to a gene: 5.

The chain has TRBV7-6 and TRBJ1-5, with D tentatively TRBD1 (5 bases). V dropped 2 bases and J dropped 6 bases, with 14 bases sitting between them. CDR3 size: 15 residues. The germline CDR1 and CDR2 sequences are SGHVS and FNYEAQ. In nucleotides, the CDR3 is TGTGCCAGCAGCTTAAATCAGGGTATAGGTCAGCCCCAGCATTTT. It is translated as CASSLNQGIGQPQHF.

The chain recombines TRBV15 with TRBJ1-5; D gene unclear. V lost 0 bases and J 4 bases, leaving 13 bases between the germline ends. This CDR3 spans 16 amino acids. Germline loops: CDR1 LNHNV, CDR2 YYDKDF (reference sequence). The CDR3 nucleotides are TGTGCCACCAGCAGAGATAGGCCAGGCTCAAATCAGCCCCAGCATTTT. It yields the protein CATSRDRPGSNQPQHF.

Remarks on this clone: Other DNA sequences in the sample encode the same CDR3. The chain recombines TRBV29-1 with TRBJ2-7; 9 positions match TRBD2. Germline lookup yields CDR1 SQVTM and CDR2 ANQGSEA. The CDR3 consists of 15 residues. This CDR3 is CRGGGGREGLYEQYF. The CDR3 bases are TGCCGCGGCGGGGGGGGGCGGGAGGGCCTCTACGAGCAGTACTTC.

The V and J genes are TRBV5-1 and TRBJ2-5, with D uncertain. Germline V gene data show CDR1 as SGHRS and CDR2 as YFSETQ. There are 15 residues in the CDR3. V shed 0 bases and J shed 5 bases, with 14 bases lying between them. CDR3 nucleotide sequence: TGCGCCAGCAGCTTGGCCGCGTCCCATGTCGAGACCCAGTACTTC. It yields the protein CASSLAASHVETQYF.

The chain carries TRBV11-1 and TRBJ1-1, with D maybe TRBD1 (6 bases). This CDR3 comprises 15 residues. From germline, CDR1 is SGHAT and CDR2 FQDESV (reference sequence). Trimming pared 5 bases from V and 1 base from J, leaving 14 bases between. The CDR3 region has the DNA TGTGCCAGCAGCCTCACGACAGGTCAGAACACTGAAGCTTTCTTT. The encoded protein is CASSLTTGQNTEAFF.

The chain couples TRBV7-3 to TRBJ1-1, with TRBD1 as a possible D gene (5 bases). V lost 7 bases and J 3 bases, leaving 18 bases between the germline ends. Germline-derived CDR1 and CDR2 are SGHTA and FQGTGA. The CDR3 is 15 amino acids. CDR3 amino acids: CASIELPAGYTEAFF. The DNA for the CDR3 is TGTGCCAGCATCGAACTTCCGGCAGGGTACACTGAAGCTTTCTTT. The whole variable domain, filled in from reference TRBV7-3 and TRBJ1-1, reads GAGVSQTPSNKVTEKGKYVELRCDPISGHTALYWYRQSLGQGPEFLIYFQGTGAADDSGLPNDRFFAVRPEGSVSTLKIQRTERGDSAVYLCASIELPAGYTEAFFGQGTRLTVV.

The rearrangement uses TRBV30 and TRBJ1-5; unclear D gene. Trimming removed 2 bases at V and 2 bases at J, with 7 bases between. Germline CDR1 and CDR2: GTSNPN and SVGIG (reference sequence). The CDR3 is 13 amino acids. The CDR3 sequence is CAWSRRGNQPQHF. For the CDR3, the DNA is TGTGCCTGGAGTCGTCGGGGCAATCAGCCCCAGCATTTT.

The chain employs TRBV7-9 and TRBJ2-7; weak D call: TRBD2 (7 bases). The CDR3 has 16 amino acids. V was cut by 4 bases and J by 0 bases, with 16 bases left in between. The V gene's germline CDR1 is SEHNR and CDR2 FQNEAQ (reference sequence). The CDR3 is CASSSKAGQFSYEQYF. Written as DNA, the CDR3 is TGTGCCAGCAGCTCGAAAGCGGGACAATTCTCCTACGAGCAGTACTTC.

V usage is TRBV5-1 and J usage is TRBJ1-1; 7 positions match TRBD1. This CDR3 comprises 13 residues. Germline V gene sequence: CDR1 SGHRS, CDR2 YFSETQ. V was pared by 5 bases and J by 5 bases, with 6 bases of the junction left unmatched. The CDR3 DNA reads as TGCGCCAGCAGACTATCAGGGGGTACTGAAGCTTTCTTT. Translating it yields CASRLSGGTEAFF. The full variable domain, its missing parts supplied by reference TRBV5-1 and TRBJ1-1, is KAGVTQTPRYLIKTRGQQVTLSCSPISGHRSVSWYQQTPGQGLQFLFEYFSETQRNKGNFPGRFSGRQFSNSRSEMNVSTLELGDSALYLCASRLSGGTEAFFGQGTRLTVV.

Comments on this clone: The junction departs from the called germline gene at one end, perhaps through a read error. Additional DNA sequences in this sample encode the identical CDR3. J is TRBJ1-1 and V is TRBV7-7; a possible D gene is TRBD1 (6 bases). The CDR3 extends over 13 amino acids. Germline V gene data show CDR1 as SSHAT and CDR2 as FNYEAQ (reference sequence). CDR3 sequence: CASSLGQGTEAFF. In DNA form, the CDR3 reads TGTGCTAGCAGCTTAGGGCAGGGGACTGAAGCTTTCTTT.

This chain uses TRBV7-3 with TRBJ2-1; 14 positions match TRBD2. The junction had 9 bases not matched to a gene; V was cut back by 5 bases and J by 9 bases. The CDR3 has 16 amino acids. Germline loops: CDR1 SGHTA, CDR2 FQGTGA. In nucleotides, the CDR3 is TGTGCCAGCAGCGTGACTAGCGGGGGGGCAGTGGCTGAGCAGTTCTTC. This codes for CASSVTSGGAVAEQFF.

The V gene is TRBV7-2, the J gene TRBJ2-1; 12 positions match TRBD2. The V gene end was trimmed by 8 bases and the J gene end by 8 bases; junction bases not matched to a gene: 7. Germline CDR1 is SGHTA and CDR2 is FQGNSA. This CDR3 has 14 residues. This chain's CDR3 is CASGLAGGYDEQFF. As DNA, the CDR3 is TGTGCCAGCGGCCTAGCGGGGGGGTACGATGAGCAGTTCTTC.

V gene TRBV6-6 combines with J gene TRBJ2-2, with 8 bases lining up with TRBD2. The V segment lost 6 bases and the J segment 6 bases; nucleotides outside the gene matches: 9. The CDR3 totals 15 residues. Germline CDR1 MNHNY, CDR2 SVGAGI (reference sequence). CDR3 in amino acids: CASRTGTRGSGELFF. As DNA, the CDR3 is TGTGCCAGCAGGACCGGGACTAGAGGGTCCGGGGAGCTGTTTTTT.

The chain is built from TRBV7-9 and TRBJ2-1, with TRBD1 as a possible D gene (7 bases). In germline, CDR1 is SEHNR, CDR2 FQNEAQ (reference sequence). Trimming left V 0 bases short and J 4 bases short, with 13 bases between. The CDR3 is made up of 16 amino acids. The CDR3 here is CASSLAGRGAYNEQFF. Here the CDR3 DNA reads TGTGCCAGCAGCTTAGCGGGCAGGGGGGCATACAATGAGCAGTTCTTC.

V is TRBV7-3 and J is TRBJ2-3; 13 bases map to TRBD2. Trimming took 4 bases from V and 3 from J; bases not matched to a gene: 4. The CDR3 spans 16 residues. Germline assignment: CDR1 SGHTA and CDR2 FQGTGA. The chain's CDR3 is CASSSGTSGATDTQYF. For the CDR3, the DNA is TGTGCCAGCAGCTCCGGGACTAGCGGGGCAACAGATACGCAGTATTTT. The full variable domain, completed using reference TRBV7-3 and TRBJ2-3, is GAGVSQTPSNKVTEKGKYVELRCDPISGHTALYWYRQSLGQGPEFLIYFQGTGAADDSGLPNDRFFAVRPEGSVSTLKIQRTERGDSAVYLCASSSGTSGATDTQYFGPGTRLTVL.

This clone was counted once. The chain links TRBV19 to TRBJ2-5; perhaps TRBD1 as D (6 bases). Per the germline V gene, CDR1 is LNHDA and CDR2 is SQIVND (reference sequence). Trimming pared 7 bases from V and 5 bases from J, leaving 20 bases between. CDR3 size: 15 residues. The CDR3 DNA reads as TGTGCCAGTACCCCGAGGAACAGGGCATGGGAGACCCAGTACTTC. This translates into CASTPRNRAWETQYF.

The chain links TRBV27 to TRBJ2-1; 8 nucleotides match TRBD2. Trimming at V came to 3 bases and at J to 4 bases, leaving 5 bases not matched to a gene. The length of the CDR3 is 15 residues. CDR1 is MNHEY, CDR2 SMNVEV, per germline (reference sequence). CDR3 sequence reads: CASSFLGTSYNEQFF. CDR3 coding DNA: TGTGCCAGCAGTTTCCTCGGGACTAGTTACAATGAGCAGTTCTTC.